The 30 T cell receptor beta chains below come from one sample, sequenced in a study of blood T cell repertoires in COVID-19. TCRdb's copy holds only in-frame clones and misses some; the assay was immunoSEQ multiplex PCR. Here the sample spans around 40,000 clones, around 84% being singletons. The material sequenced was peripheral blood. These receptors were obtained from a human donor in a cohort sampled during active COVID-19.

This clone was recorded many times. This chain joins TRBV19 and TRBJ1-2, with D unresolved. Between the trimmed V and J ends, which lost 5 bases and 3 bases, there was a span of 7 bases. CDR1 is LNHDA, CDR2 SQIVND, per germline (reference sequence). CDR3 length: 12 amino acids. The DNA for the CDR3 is TGTGCCAGTAGTCTTCGCGACTATGGCTACACCTTC. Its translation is CASSLRDYGYTF.

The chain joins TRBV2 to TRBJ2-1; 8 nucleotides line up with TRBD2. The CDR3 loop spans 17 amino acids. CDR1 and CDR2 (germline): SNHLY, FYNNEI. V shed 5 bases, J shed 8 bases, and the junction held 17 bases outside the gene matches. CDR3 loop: CASSRSRRGGRVDEQFF. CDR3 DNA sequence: TGTGCCAGCAGTCGTTCCCGCCGGGGGGGCCGGGTAGATGAGCAGTTCTTC.

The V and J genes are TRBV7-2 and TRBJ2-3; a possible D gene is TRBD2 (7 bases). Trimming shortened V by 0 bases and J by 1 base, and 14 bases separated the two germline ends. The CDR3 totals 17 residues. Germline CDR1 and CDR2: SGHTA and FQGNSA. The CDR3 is CASSLAGGGVGTDTQYF. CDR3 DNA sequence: TGTGCCAGCAGCTTAGCAGGAGGGGGGGTAGGCACAGATACGCAGTATTTT.

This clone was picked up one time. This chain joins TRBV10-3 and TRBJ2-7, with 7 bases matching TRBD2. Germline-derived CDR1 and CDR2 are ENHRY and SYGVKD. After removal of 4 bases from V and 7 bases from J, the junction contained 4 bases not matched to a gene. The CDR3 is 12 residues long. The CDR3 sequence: CAISGPGGEQYF. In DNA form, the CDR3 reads TGTGCCATCAGTGGGCCCGGGGGGGAGCAGTACTTC.

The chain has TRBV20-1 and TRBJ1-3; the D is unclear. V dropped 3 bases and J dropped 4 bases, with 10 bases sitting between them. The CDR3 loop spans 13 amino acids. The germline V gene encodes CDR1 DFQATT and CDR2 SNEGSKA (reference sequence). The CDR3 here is CSASLPPGNTIYF. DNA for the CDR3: TGCAGTGCTAGTCTACCGCCCGGAAACACCATATATTTT.

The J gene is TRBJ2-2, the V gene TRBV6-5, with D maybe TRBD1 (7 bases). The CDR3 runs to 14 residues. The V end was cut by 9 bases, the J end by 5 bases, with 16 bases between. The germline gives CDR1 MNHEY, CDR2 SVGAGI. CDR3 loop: CASGRRGRTGELFF. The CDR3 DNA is TGTGCCAGTGGGCGGAGGGGGCGAACCGGGGAGCTGTTTTTT.

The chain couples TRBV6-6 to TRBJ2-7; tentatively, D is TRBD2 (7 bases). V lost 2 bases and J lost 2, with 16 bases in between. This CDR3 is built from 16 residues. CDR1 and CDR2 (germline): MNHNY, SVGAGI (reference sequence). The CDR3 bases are TGTGCCAGCAGTTACGGGACGGGGGGCAGAGCCTACGAGCAGTACTTC. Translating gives CASSYGTGGRAYEQYF.

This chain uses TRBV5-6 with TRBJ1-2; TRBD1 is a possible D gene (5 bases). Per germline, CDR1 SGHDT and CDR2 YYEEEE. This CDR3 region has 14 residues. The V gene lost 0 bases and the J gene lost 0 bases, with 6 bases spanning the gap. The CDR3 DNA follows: TGTGCCAGCAGCTTGGGGACAACTAACTATGGCTACACCTTC. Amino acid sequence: CASSLGTTNYGYTF.

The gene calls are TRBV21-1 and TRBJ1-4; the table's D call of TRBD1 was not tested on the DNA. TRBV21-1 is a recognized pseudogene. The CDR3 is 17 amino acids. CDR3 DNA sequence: TGTGCCAGCAGCGCCCGGGCCTGGGACAAGCAAAATGAAAAACTGTTTTTT. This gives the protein CASSARAWDKQNEKLFF.

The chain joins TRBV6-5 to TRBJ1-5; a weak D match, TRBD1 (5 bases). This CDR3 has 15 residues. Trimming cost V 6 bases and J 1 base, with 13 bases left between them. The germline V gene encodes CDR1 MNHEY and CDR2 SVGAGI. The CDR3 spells CASSRDYWSNQPQHF. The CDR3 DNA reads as TGTGCCAGCAGCAGGGATTATTGGAGCAATCAGCCCCAGCATTTT.

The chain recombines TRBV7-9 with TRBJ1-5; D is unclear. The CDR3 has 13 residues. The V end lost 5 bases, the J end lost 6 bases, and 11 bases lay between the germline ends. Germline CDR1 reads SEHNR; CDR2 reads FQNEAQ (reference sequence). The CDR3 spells CASSQNEAQPQHF. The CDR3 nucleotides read TGTGCCAGCAGCCAAAACGAGGCTCAGCCCCAGCATTTT.

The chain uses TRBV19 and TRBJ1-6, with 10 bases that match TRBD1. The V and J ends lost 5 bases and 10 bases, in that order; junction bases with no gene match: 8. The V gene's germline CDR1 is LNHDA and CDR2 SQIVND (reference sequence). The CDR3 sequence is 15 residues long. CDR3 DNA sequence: TGTGCCAGTAGTGCGCCGGGACAGGGGAACTCACCCCTCCACTTT. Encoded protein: CASSAPGQGNSPLHF.

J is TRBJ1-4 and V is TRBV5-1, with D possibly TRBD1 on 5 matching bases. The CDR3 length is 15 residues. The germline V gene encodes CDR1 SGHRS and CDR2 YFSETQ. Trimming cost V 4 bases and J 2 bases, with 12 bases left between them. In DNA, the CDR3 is TGCGCCAGCAGCAGGGACTCAAGCACTAATGAAAAACTGTTTTTT. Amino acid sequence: CASSRDSSTNEKLFF.

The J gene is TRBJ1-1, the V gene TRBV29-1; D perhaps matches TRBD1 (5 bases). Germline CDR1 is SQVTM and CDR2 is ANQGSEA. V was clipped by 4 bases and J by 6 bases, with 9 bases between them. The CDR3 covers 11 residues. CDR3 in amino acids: CSVVGEAEAFF. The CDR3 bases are TGCAGCGTTGTAGGGGAGGCTGAAGCTTTCTTT.

This CDR3 is CASSAITSGGHTYNEQFF. For the CDR3, the DNA is TGTGCCAGCAGCGCCATTACCAGCGGGGGTCATACCTACAATGAGCAGTTCTTC. V and J are TRBV11-2 and TRBJ2-1; 8 bases fit TRBD2. Germline lookup yields CDR1 SGHAT and CDR2 FQNNGV. After removal of 5 bases from V and 2 bases from J, the junction contained 14 bases not matched to a gene. The CDR3 contains 18 residues.

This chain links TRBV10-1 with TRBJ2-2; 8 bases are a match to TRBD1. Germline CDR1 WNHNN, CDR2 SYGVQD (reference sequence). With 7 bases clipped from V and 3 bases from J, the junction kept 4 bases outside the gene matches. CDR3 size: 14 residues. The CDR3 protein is CASIWTGYTGELFF. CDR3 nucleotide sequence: TGCGCCAGCATTTGGACAGGGTACACCGGGGAGCTGTTTTTT.

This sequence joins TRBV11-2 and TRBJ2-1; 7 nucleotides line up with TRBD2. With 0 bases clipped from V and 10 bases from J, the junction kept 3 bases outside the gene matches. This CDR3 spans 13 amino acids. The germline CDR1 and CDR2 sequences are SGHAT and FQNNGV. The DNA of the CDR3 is TGTGCCAGCAGCTTAGATATTAGCGGGGAGCAGTTCTTC. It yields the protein CASSLDISGEQFF.

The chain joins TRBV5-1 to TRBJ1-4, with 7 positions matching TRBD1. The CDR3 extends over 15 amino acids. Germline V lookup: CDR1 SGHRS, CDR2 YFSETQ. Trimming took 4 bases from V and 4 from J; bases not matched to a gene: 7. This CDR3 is CASSATGAINEKLFF. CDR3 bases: TGCGCCAGCAGCGCCACAGGGGCCATTAATGAAAAACTGTTTTTT.

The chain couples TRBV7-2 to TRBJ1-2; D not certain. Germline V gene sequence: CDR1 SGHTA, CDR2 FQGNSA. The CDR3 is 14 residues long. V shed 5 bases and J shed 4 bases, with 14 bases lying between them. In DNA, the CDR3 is TGTGCCAGCAGCCGTCTCGGGGTCGGCTATGGCTACACCTTC. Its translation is CASSRLGVGYGYTF.

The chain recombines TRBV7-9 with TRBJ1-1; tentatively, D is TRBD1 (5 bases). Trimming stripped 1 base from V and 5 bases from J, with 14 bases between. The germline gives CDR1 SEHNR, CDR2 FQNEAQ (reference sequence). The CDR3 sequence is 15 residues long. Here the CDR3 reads CASSLVVDRGTEAFF. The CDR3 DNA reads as TGTGCCAGCAGCTTAGTCGTTGACAGAGGAACTGAAGCTTTCTTT. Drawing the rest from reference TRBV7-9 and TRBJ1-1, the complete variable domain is DTGVSQNPRHKITKRGQNVTFRCDPISEHNRLYWYRQTLGQGPEFLTYFQNEAQLEKSRLLSDRFSAERPKGSFSTLEIQRTEQGDSAMYLCASSLVVDRGTEAFFGQGTRLTVV.

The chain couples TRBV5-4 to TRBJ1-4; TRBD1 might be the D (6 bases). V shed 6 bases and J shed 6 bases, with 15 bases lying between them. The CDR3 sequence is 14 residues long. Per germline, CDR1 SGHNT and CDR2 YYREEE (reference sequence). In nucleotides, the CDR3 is TGTGCCAGCACTTCCGCAGGGGTGGATGAAAAACTGTTTTTT. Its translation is CASTSAGVDEKLFF.

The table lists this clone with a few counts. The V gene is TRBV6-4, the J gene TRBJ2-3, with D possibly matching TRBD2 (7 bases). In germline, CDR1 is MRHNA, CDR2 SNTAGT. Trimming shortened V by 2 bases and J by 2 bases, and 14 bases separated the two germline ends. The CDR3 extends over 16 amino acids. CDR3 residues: CASSDGAAGATDTQYF. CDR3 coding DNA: TGTGCCAGCAGTGACGGGGCGGCGGGGGCCACAGATACGCAGTATTTT.

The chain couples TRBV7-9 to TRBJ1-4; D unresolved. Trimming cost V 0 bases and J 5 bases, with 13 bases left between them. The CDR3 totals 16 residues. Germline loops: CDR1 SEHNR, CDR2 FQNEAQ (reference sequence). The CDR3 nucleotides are TGTGCCAGCAGCTTAGCCGCCCCCGGGTGGAATGAAAAACTGTTTTTT. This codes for CASSLAAPGWNEKLFF. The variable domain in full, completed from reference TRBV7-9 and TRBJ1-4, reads DTGVSQNPRHKITKRGQNVTFRCDPISEHNRLYWYRQTLGQGPEFLTYFQNEAQLEKSRLLSDRFSAERPKGSFSTLEIQRTEQGDSAMYLCASSLAAPGWNEKLFFGSGTQLSVL.

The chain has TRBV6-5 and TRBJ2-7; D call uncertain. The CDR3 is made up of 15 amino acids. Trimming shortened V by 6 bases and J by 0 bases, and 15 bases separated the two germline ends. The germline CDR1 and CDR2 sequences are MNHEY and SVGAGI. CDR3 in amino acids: CASSQADGSSYEQYF. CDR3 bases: TGTGCCAGCAGCCAGGCAGACGGAAGCTCCTACGAGCAGTACTTC.

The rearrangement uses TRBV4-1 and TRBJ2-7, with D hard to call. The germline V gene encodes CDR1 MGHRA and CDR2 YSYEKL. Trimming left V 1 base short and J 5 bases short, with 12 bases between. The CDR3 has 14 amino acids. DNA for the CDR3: TGCGCCAGCAGCCAAGGCGGCAGATACAACGAGCAGTACTTC. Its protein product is CASSQGGRYNEQYF.

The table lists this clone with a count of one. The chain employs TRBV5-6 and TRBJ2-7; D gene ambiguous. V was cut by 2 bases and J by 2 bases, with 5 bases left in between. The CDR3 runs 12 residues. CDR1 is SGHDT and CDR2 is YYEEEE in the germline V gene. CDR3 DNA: TGTGCCAGCAGCTTCCGCGCCTACGAGCAGTACTTC. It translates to CASSFRAYEQYF.

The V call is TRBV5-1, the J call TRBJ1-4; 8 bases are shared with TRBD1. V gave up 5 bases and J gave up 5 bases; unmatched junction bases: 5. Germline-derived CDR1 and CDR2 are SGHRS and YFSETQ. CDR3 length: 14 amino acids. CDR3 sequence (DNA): TGCGCCAGCAGTTTGACAGGGGCCAATGAAAAACTGTTTTTT. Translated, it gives CASSLTGANEKLFF.

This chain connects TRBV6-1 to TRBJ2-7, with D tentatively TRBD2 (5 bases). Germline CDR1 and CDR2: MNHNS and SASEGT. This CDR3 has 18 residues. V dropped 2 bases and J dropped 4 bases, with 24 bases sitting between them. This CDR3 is CASSERRPEADPNYEQYF. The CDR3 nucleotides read TGTGCCAGCAGTGAACGGAGGCCCGAAGCGGACCCCAATTACGAGCAGTACTTC.

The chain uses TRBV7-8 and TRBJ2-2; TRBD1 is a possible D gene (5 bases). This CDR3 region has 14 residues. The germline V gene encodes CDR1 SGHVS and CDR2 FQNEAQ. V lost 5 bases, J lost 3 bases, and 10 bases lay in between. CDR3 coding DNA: TGTGCCAGCAGCCCGAGACAGCACACCGGGGAGCTGTTTTTT. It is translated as CASSPRQHTGELFF.

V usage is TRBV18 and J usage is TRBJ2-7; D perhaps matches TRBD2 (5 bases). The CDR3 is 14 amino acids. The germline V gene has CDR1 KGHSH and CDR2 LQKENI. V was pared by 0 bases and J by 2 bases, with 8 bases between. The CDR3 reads CASSPPGAAYEQYF. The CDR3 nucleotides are TGTGCCAGCTCACCACCGGGAGCCGCCTACGAGCAGTACTTC.